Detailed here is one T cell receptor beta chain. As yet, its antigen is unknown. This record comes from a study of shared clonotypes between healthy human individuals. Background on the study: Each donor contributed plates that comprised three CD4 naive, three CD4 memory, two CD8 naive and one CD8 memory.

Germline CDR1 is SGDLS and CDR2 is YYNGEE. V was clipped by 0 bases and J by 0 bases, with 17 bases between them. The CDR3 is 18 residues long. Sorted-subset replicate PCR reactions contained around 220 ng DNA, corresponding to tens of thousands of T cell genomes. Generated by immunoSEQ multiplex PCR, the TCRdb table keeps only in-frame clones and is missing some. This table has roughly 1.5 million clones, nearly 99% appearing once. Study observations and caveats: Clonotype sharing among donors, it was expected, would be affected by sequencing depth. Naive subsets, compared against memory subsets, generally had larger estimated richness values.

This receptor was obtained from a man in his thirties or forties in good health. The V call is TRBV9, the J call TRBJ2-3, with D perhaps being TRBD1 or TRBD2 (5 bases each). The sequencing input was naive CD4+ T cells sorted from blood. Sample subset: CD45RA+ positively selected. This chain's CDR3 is CASSVVGTGSASTDTQYF. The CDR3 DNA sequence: TGTGCCAGCAGCGTAGTGGGGACGGGAAGTGCTAGCACAGATACGCAGTATTTT.